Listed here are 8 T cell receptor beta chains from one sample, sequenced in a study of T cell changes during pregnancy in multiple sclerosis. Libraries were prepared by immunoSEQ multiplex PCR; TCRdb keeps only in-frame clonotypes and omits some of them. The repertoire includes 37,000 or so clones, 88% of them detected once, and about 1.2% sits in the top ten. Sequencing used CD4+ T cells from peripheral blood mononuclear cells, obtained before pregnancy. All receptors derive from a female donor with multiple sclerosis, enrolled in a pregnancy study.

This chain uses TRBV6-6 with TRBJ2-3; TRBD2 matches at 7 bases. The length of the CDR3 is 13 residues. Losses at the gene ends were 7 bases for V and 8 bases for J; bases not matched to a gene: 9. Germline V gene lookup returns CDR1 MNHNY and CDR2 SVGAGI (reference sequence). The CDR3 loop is CASTPVGGGTQYF. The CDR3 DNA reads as TGTGCCAGCACCCCTGTAGGCGGGGGTACGCAGTATTTT.

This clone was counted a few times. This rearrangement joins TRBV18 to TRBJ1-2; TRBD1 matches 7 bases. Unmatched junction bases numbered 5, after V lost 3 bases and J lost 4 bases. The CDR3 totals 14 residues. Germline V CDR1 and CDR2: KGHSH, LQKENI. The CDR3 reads CASSPPGQLYGYTF. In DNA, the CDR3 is TGTGCCAGCTCACCTCCGGGACAGCTCTATGGCTACACCTTC. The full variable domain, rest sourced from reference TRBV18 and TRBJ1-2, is NAGVMQNPRHLVRRRGQEARLRCSPMKGHSHVYWYRQLPEEGLKFMVYLQKENIIDESGMPKERFSAEFPKEGPSILRIQQVVRGDSAAYFCASSPPGQLYGYTFGSGTRLTVV.

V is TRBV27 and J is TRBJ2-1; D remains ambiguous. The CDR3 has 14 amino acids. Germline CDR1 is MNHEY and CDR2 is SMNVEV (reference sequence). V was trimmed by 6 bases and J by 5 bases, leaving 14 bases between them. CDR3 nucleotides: TGTGCCAGCAGGACCCCGGGTCCCCACAATGAGCAGTTCTTC. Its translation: CASRTPGPHNEQFF.

The CDR3 spells CAWSVSSGYGNGYTF. CDR3 coding DNA: TGTGCCTGGAGTGTATCTAGTGGTTACGGTAATGGCTACACCTTC. This rearrangement joins TRBV30 to TRBJ1-2; the D is unclear. This CDR3 has 15 residues. Trimming took 0 bases from V and 6 from J, leaving 17 bases between them. In germline, CDR1 is GTSNPN, CDR2 SVGIG (reference sequence).

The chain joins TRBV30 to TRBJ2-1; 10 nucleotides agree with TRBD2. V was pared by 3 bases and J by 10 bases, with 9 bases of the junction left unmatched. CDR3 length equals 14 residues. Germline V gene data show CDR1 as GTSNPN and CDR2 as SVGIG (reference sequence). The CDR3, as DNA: TGTGCCTGGAGCGGCAGCGGGAGGGCTCAGGAGCAGTTCTTC. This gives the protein CAWSGSGRAQEQFF.

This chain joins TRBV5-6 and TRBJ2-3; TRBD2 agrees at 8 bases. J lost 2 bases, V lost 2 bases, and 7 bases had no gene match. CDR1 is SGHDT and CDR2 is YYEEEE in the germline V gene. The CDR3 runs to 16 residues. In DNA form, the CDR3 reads TGTGCCAGCAGCTTCGGTACTAGCGGATACACAGATACGCAGTATTTT. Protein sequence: CASSFGTSGYTDTQYF.

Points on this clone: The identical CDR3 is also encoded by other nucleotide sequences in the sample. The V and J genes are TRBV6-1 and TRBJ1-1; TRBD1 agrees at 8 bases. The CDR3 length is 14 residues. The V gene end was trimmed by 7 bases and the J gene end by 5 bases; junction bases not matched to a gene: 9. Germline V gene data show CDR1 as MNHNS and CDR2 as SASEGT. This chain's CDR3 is CASTNRGLETEAFF. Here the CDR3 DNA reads TGTGCCAGCACCAACAGGGGGTTGGAAACTGAAGCTTTCTTT.

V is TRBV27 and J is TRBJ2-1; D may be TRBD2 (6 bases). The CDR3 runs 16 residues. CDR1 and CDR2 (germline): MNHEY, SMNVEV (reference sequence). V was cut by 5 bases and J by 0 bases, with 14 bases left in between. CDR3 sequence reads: CASSPLGGSSYNEQFF. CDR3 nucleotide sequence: TGTGCCAGCAGTCCTTTGGGGGGTAGCTCCTACAATGAGCAGTTCTTC.